The TCR beta chain under discussion was sequenced for a study of vaccination and CD4 T cells after COVID-19. The overall study: Overlapping spike pools from SARS-CoV-2 and HCoV-NL63, HCoV-OC43 and HCoV-229E served as culture stimuli. Broader study findings: Convalescent patients displayed a median roughly 90% of reactive clones emerging only post-vaccination.

The treatment denotes: roughly 11-day PBMC culture with coronavirus spike peptide pools or control peptides (ViraFEST assay). Before TCRs were sequenced, ViraFEST expanded antigen-specific T cells with peptide pools. Days 3 and 7 saw half the medium swapped for fresh IL-2 medium. With regard to this clonotype: Antigen: not known.

Sequencing of DNA taken from cultured CD4+ T cells relied on the Oncomine TCR Beta short-read assay. A single record per CDR3 protein comes from TCRdb applying MiXCR to the PCR reads. The top ten hold 7.5% to 9.5% of the sample, which has some 16,000 distinct CDR3 sequences, about 55% seen once. The sequenced sample was CD4+ T cells from blood, cultured in vitro. This sequence originates from a human donor who had recovered from COVID-19.

CDR3 sequence (DNA): TGTGCCAGCAGTACCGAGGGGGCCCAAAGGATCACTGAAGCTTTCTTT. Its protein is CASSTEGAQRITEAFF. This rearrangement joins TRBV28 to TRBJ1-1, with 7 nucleotides matching TRBD1. V trimming: 5 bases; J trimming: 4 bases; junction bases outside the gene matches: 13. From germline, CDR1 is MDHEN and CDR2 SYDVKM. The CDR3 consists of 16 residues.